The entry below describes one TCR beta chain. The target of this receptor is not known. The input lacks base qualities; no much larger clone sits a single base away. The data belong to a study of cytomegalovirus exposure and HLA in healthy donors (dated by TCRdb to 2016 to 2017). In terms of the full investigation: A later analysis indicated that the 95 to 150 validation repertoires were generated on the platform also employed for the 720 or so repertoires of the first cohort. The study was designed to test whether signatures of past pathogen exposure could be identified by cataloging public T cell receptors. Besides the first cohort of under 700 subjects, a separate validation cohort made up of 120 different subjects was used. To predict cytomegalovirus infection status, the study brought together high-throughput TCR immunosequencing, statistical association of individual TCRs with disease status, and machine learning. General study outcomes and caveats: The classifier was reported to diagnose cytomegalovirus status with high specificity and sensitivity in both the original and validation cohorts. Most TCR sequences were observed very rarely across donors, whereas some public TCRs were present in many individuals. In the study, approximately 160 TCR beta chains were listed as associated with cytomegalovirus. A few of the identified cytomegalovirus-associated TCR beta chains were confirmed in vitro to be specific for cytomegalovirus antigens. According to the authors, the approach could potentially be generalized to other disease states and immunological phenotypes. The validation cohort had no HLA typing available for a later analysis, so co-occurrence within that cohort was assessed over all 120 or so repertoires. A later analysis found that TCRs clustered in the first cohort also tended to co-occur in the 120 validation repertoires, with approximately 95% of cluster scores above 0.

The cysteine opens and the phenylalanine closes a CDR3 of 14 amino acids. Just the 42-base CDR3 DNA is kept, in frame starting at base 1. CDR1 and CDR2 are drawn from the germline V gene (reference sequence): PRHDT, FYEKMQ. Trimming leaves V shorter by 5 bases and J shorter by 4 bases, with the junction holding 4 bases beyond the gene matches. Library preparation was by the immunoSEQ multiplex PCR assay. Under the source paper's analysis protocol: A statistical classification framework was built to diagnose cytomegalovirus status from the catalog of TCR beta chain sequences. The table was pulled from immuneACCESS by TCRdb, which kept in-frame rearrangements only. Such tables lose some clones; where checked, under half of the loss comes from unresolved V genes, and the rest has no known cause. D and trimming were read from the DNA, whereas the V and J calls and clone size are those reported in that table. This sample is represented by 250,000 to 400,000 clones; roughly 87% of them were singletons. Over 1% of the sample is held by the ten biggest clonotypes.

Separate from the approximately 700-subject first cohort, the validation cohort of 95 to 150 subjects was the group to which the donors belonged. Specimen: PBMCs. This sequence originates from a woman aged 30 to 39 in good health and CMV-seropositive. Recombination connected TRBV13 to TRBJ1-2; 10 bases in the junction line up with TRBD1. The bases read TGTGCCAGCAGCACCCGGGACAGGGGCTATGGCTACACCTTC. It translates as CASSTRDRGYGYTF.